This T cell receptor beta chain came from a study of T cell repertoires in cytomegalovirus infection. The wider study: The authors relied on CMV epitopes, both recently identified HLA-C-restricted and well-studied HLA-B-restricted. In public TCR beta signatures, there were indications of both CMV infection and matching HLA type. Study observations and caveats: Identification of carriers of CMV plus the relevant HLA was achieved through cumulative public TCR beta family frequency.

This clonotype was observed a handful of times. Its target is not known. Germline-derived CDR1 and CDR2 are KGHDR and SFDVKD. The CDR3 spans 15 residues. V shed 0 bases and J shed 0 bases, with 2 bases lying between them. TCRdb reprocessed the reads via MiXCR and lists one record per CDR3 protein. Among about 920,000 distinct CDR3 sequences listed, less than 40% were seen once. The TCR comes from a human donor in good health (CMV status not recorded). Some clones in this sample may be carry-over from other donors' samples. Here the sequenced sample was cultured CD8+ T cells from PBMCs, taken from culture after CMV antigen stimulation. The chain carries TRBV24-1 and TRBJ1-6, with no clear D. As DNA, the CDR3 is TGTGCCACCAGTGATTTGAGCTCCTATAATTCACCCCTCCACTTT. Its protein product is CATSDLSSYNSPLHF.